A single sample is the source of the 26 T cell receptor beta chains below, sequenced in a study of shared clonotypes between healthy human individuals. Generated by immunoSEQ multiplex PCR, the TCRdb table keeps only in-frame clones and is missing some. The sample has about 1.5 million clones, 95% to 99% seen once; the top ten hold 0.4% to 0.55%. The source material was naive CD4+ T cells sorted from blood. Subset noted: CD45RA+ positively selected. These receptors all come from a man younger than 45 in good health.

Note on this clone: Within the sample, other DNA sequences also encode this same CDR3. The J gene is TRBJ2-5, the V gene TRBV7-9; a weak D match, TRBD2 (5 bases). CDR1 SEHNR and CDR2 FQNEAQ come from the germline V gene (reference sequence). The CDR3 totals 13 residues. Trimming removed 3 bases at V and 5 bases at J, with 10 bases between. The CDR3: CASSFAGGETQYF. The CDR3 DNA sequence: TGTGCCAGCAGCTTTGCGGGCGGGGAGACCCAGTACTTC.

V and J are TRBV5-1 and TRBJ2-5; either TRBD1 or TRBD2 may supply D (5 bases each). Germline V gene sequence: CDR1 SGHRS, CDR2 YFSETQ. This CDR3 comprises 13 residues. The ends were cut back, 5 bases at V and 0 bases at J, with 8 bases in the middle. DNA of the CDR3: TGCGCCAGCAGGCGAGGGGACCAAGAGACCCAGTACTTC. Protein product: CASRRGDQETQYF.

The rearrangement uses TRBV27 and TRBJ2-7, with 9 bases matching TRBD2. V shed 6 bases and J 0 bases; nucleotides not matched to a gene: 6. Germline V gene data show CDR1 as MNHEY and CDR2 as SMNVEV (reference sequence). The CDR3 is 15 amino acids. CDR3 DNA sequence: TGTGCCAGCAGCACCGCGGGGGGGAGCTCCTACGAGCAGTACTTC. Translated, it gives CASSTAGGSSYEQYF.

The J gene is TRBJ1-2, the V gene TRBV6-1; D might be TRBD1 (5 bases). The CDR3 runs to 12 residues. The germline gives CDR1 MNHNS, CDR2 SASEGT. V lost 6 bases and J lost 4, with 9 bases in between. The CDR3 nucleotides read TGTGCCAGCAGCATTGGGGGCTATGGCTACACCTTC. Translated, it gives CASSIGGYGYTF.

This CDR3 reads CSGTRSQRGETQYF. CDR3 coding DNA: TGCAGCGGGACGCGGTCTCAGAGAGGGGAGACCCAGTACTTC. The chain has TRBV29-1 and TRBJ2-5, with a weak D call TRBD2 (5 bases). This CDR3 is built from 14 residues. Germline V lookup: CDR1 SQVTM, CDR2 ANQGSEA. V lost 7 bases, J lost 5 bases, and 20 bases lay in between. Based on the CDR3 plus reference TRBV29-1 and TRBJ2-5, the full variable domain is SAVISQKPSRDICQRGTSLTIQCQVDSQVTMMFWYRQQPGQSLTLIATANQGSEATYESGFVIDKFPISRPNLTFSTLTVSNMSPEDSSIYLCSGTRSQRGETQYFGPGTRLLVL.

The chain recombines TRBV5-1 with TRBJ2-7, with TRBD2 identical over 9 bases. The length of the CDR3 is 15 residues. The J segment lost 6 bases and the V segment lost 0 bases, leaving 7 bases of the junction unmatched. CDR1 is SGHRS, CDR2 YFSETQ, per germline. The CDR3 DNA sequence: TGCGCCAGCAGCTTGGCTAGCAGCGGGGGGACCGAGCAGTACTTC. Its protein product is CASSLASSGGTEQYF.

In this sample, this clone turned up once. The chain recombines TRBV2 with TRBJ2-4; a weak D match, TRBD1 (6 bases). V lost 6 bases, J lost 4 bases, and 13 bases lay in between. This CDR3 is built from 14 residues. CDR1 is SNHLY and CDR2 is FYNNEI in the germline V gene. The CDR3 DNA is TGTGCCAGCAGACAACAGGGAGTGAAAAACATTCAGTACTTC. Amino acids: CASRQQGVKNIQYF.

This clone was picked up one time. J is TRBJ1-4 and V is TRBV2; possible D gene TRBD1, 5 bases. V lost 3 bases to trimming and J lost 7 bases, with 9 bases between them. The V gene's germline CDR1 is SNHLY and CDR2 FYNNEI. This CDR3 is 13 amino acids long. This CDR3 is CASSDREREKLFF. The CDR3 region has the DNA TGTGCCAGCAGTGACAGGGAGCGTGAAAAACTGTTTTTT.

The chain recombines TRBV28 with TRBJ2-7, with no clear D. This CDR3 contains 11 residues. V was shortened by 6 bases and J by 12 bases, with 15 bases between the two germline ends. Germline V CDR1 and CDR2: MDHEN, SYDVKM. The CDR3 loop reads CASSSPQHRYF. The CDR3 nucleotides read TGTGCCAGCAGCTCTCCTCAGCATCGGTACTTC.

The V and J genes are TRBV5-1 and TRBJ2-6; D gene ambiguous. The germline V gene has CDR1 SGHRS and CDR2 YFSETQ. Trimming shortened V by 4 bases and J by 0 bases, and 14 bases separated the two germline ends. The CDR3 sequence is 17 residues long. CDR3 coding DNA: TGCGCCAGCAGCCCGACGGGCCGTGGCTCTGGGGCCAACGTCCTGACTTTC. It encodes CASSPTGRGSGANVLTF.

This chain connects TRBV27 to TRBJ2-7, with a possible D match to TRBD2 (7 bases). The CDR3 runs 13 residues. Germline V gene data show CDR1 as MNHEY and CDR2 as SMNVEV (reference sequence). The ends were cut back, 5 bases at V and 3 bases at J, with 11 bases in the middle. The CDR3 coding sequence is TGTGCCAGCAGTAGGGGGGGCCACTACGAGCAGTACTTC. It translates to CASSRGGHYEQYF.

The rearrangement links TRBV5-1 to TRBJ2-2; D assignment may be TRBD1 or TRBD2 (5 bases each). The germline V gene has CDR1 SGHRS and CDR2 YFSETQ. V lost 4 bases and J 2 bases, leaving 21 bases between the germline ends. This CDR3 comprises 18 residues. The CDR3 DNA reads TGCGCCAGCAGCGTAGGACCGATCCGGGACCCTAACACCGGGGAGCTGTTTTTT. This gives the protein CASSVGPIRDPNTGELFF.

A single count supports this clone. The chain uses TRBV5-1 and TRBJ1-4, with no clear D. V was pared by 4 bases and J by 5 bases, with 24 bases between. The germline V gene has CDR1 SGHRS and CDR2 YFSETQ. CDR3 length equals 18 residues. The CDR3 DNA sequence: TGCGCCAGCAGCCCTCCCCGAGAGGGTTCGCCTAAAAATGAAAAACTGTTTTTT. Translating gives CASSPPREGSPKNEKLFF.

The CDR3: CASRNRERKNYEQYF. CDR3 sequence (DNA): TGTGCCAGCAGAAACCGGGAGCGGAAGAATTACGAGCAGTACTTC. The rearrangement links TRBV6-9 to TRBJ2-7; weak D call: TRBD2 (6 bases). Germline V lookup: CDR1 MNHGY, CDR2 SVAAGI. The length of the CDR3 is 15 residues. V lost 6 bases to trimming and J lost 4 bases, with 19 bases between them.

The chain recombines TRBV10-2 with TRBJ2-2; 7 positions agree with TRBD1. This CDR3 spans 13 amino acids. Trimming removed 3 bases from V and 10 bases from J; junction bases left unmatched: 5. Germline V gene lookup returns CDR1 WSHSY and CDR2 SAAADI. CDR3 DNA: TGCGCCAGCAGTGACGGCAGGGGGAAGGAGCTGTTTTTT. It specifies CASSDGRGKELFF.

The rearrangement uses TRBV29-1 and TRBJ1-1, with D perhaps matching TRBD1 (6 bases). Germline CDR1 reads SQVTM; CDR2 reads ANQGSEA. Trimming removed 2 bases at V and 6 bases at J, with 13 bases between. The CDR3 is made up of 13 amino acids. The CDR3 region is CSVEKGTGSEAFF. In DNA form, the CDR3 reads TGCAGCGTTGAAAAGGGTACAGGGTCTGAAGCTTTCTTT.

V usage is TRBV19 and J usage is TRBJ2-3; the D gene is possibly TRBD1 (5 bases). The CDR3 has 14 amino acids. Germline V gives CDR1 LNHDA, CDR2 SQIVND (reference sequence). V gave up 6 bases and J gave up 1 base, with 11 bases separating them. CDR3 residues: CASSQGFGTDTQYF. The CDR3 coding sequence is TGTGCCAGTAGCCAGGGATTCGGCACAGATACGCAGTATTTT.

The V and J genes are TRBV4-2 and TRBJ2-7; a weak D match, TRBD1 (5 bases). The germline CDR1 and CDR2 sequences are LGHNA and YNFKEQ. V dropped 4 bases and J dropped 3 bases, with 16 bases sitting between them. This CDR3 region has 15 residues. CDR3 in amino acids: CASSRESGANYEQYF. CDR3 sequence (DNA): TGTGCCAGCAGCCGAGAAAGTGGGGCGAACTACGAGCAGTACTTC.

This chain uses TRBV5-4 with TRBJ2-7, with 7 bases matching TRBD1. Germline V gene sequence: CDR1 SGHNT, CDR2 YYREEE (reference sequence). The J segment lost 4 bases and the V segment lost 1 base, leaving 11 bases of the junction unmatched. The CDR3 consists of 16 residues. CDR3 DNA: TGTGCCAGCAGCTTGAACTCCGGGACAGAAGATTACGAGCAGTACTTC. It encodes CASSLNSGTEDYEQYF. Supplemented by reference TRBV5-4 and TRBJ2-7, the full variable domain reads ETGVTQSPTHLIKTRGQQVTLRCSSQSGHNTVSWYQQALGQGPQFIFQYYREEENGRGNFPPRFSGLQFPNYSSELNVNALELDDSALYLCASSLNSGTEDYEQYFGPGTRLTVT.

The CDR3 reads CASTKTGAEQYF. The CDR3 nucleotides read TGTGCCAGCACGAAGACAGGTGCCGAGCAGTACTTC. The J gene is TRBJ2-7, the V gene TRBV2, with D possibly matching TRBD1 (6 bases). Per germline, CDR1 SNHLY and CDR2 FYNNEI. The CDR3 totals 12 residues. The V gene lost 7 bases and the J gene lost 6 bases, with 13 bases spanning the gap.

The chain is built from TRBV11-2 and TRBJ2-1; possibly TRBD1 or TRBD2 for D (5 bases each). The germline CDR1 and CDR2 sequences are SGHAT and FQNNGV. The ends were cut back, 5 bases at V and 8 bases at J, with 22 bases in the middle. This CDR3 has 16 amino acids. In DNA form, the CDR3 reads TGTGCCAGCAGCCTAGTGAGGGGCGCGTATGGGGATGAGCAGTTCTTC. It translates to CASSLVRGAYGDEQFF.

As regards this clone: Additional DNA sequences in this sample encode the identical CDR3. The chain joins TRBV5-1 to TRBJ1-4; D is unclear. Trimming stripped 4 bases from V and 5 bases from J, with 9 bases between. CDR3 size: 13 residues. Germline loops: CDR1 SGHRS, CDR2 YFSETQ. CDR3 loop: CASSPDPNEKLFF. DNA of the CDR3: TGCGCCAGCAGCCCCGACCCCAATGAAAAACTGTTTTTT. Variable domain in full (rest from reference TRBV5-1 and TRBJ1-4): KAGVTQTPRYLIKTRGQQVTLSCSPISGHRSVSWYQQTPGQGLQFLFEYFSETQRNKGNFPGRFSGRQFSNSRSEMNVSTLELGDSALYLCASSPDPNEKLFFGSGTQLSVL.

This sequence joins TRBV11-1 and TRBJ2-7; 10 positions match TRBD1. The germline CDR1 and CDR2 sequences are SGHAT and FQDESV (reference sequence). There are 15 residues in the CDR3. Germline trimming cut 1 base from V and 2 bases from J; bases unmatched to any gene: 2. The CDR3 DNA reads TGTGCCAGCAGCTTAGGACAGGGGGCGACCTACGAGCAGTACTTC. It codes for CASSLGQGATYEQYF.

J is TRBJ2-7 and V is TRBV5-4, with 12 bases that match TRBD2. V lost 4 bases, J lost 0 bases, and 5 bases stayed unmatched. Per germline, CDR1 SGHNT and CDR2 YYREEE (reference sequence). The CDR3 is 16 residues long. This CDR3 reads CASSHPTSGSSYEQYF. The CDR3 DNA follows: TGTGCCAGCAGCCACCCGACTAGCGGGAGCTCCTACGAGCAGTACTTC.

Comment on this clone: Other nucleotide sequences in the sample specify the same CDR3. The chain joins TRBV27 to TRBJ2-7; 8 bases are a match to TRBD2. Looked up from germline, CDR1 is MNHEY and CDR2 is SMNVEV (reference sequence). The V gene end was trimmed by 7 bases and the J gene end by 5 bases; junction bases not matched to a gene: 13. The CDR3 covers 15 residues. The CDR3: CASTPLAGGRHEQYF. CDR3 DNA sequence: TGTGCCAGCACCCCCCTGGCGGGAGGTCGTCACGAGCAGTACTTC.

V gene TRBV2 combines with J gene TRBJ2-2; a possible D gene is TRBD1 (5 bases). The V end was cut by 5 bases, the J end by 4 bases, with 11 bases between. From germline, CDR1 is SNHLY and CDR2 FYNNEI. CDR3 size: 14 residues. In DNA, the CDR3 is TGTGCCAGCAGTCGGCAGGGTACCACCGGGGAGCTGTTTTTT. Translation: CASSRQGTTGELFF.